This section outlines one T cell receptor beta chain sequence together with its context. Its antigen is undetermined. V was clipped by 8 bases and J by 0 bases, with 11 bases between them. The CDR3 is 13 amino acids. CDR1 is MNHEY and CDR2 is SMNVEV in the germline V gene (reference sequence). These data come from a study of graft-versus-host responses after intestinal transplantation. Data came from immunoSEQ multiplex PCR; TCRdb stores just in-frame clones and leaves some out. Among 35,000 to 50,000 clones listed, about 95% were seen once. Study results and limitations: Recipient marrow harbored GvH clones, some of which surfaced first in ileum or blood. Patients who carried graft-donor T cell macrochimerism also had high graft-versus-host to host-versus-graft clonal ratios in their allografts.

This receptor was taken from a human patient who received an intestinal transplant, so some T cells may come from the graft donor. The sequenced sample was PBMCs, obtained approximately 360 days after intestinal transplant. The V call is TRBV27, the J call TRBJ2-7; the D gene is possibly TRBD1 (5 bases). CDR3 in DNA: TGTGCCAGCCACTTCCAGGGCTCCTACGAGCAGTACTTC. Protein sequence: CASHFQGSYEQYF.